The source of this T cell receptor beta chain is a study of blood T cells in healthy people across ages. Findings of the study overall: As age increased, TCR beta diversity per million T cells fell in a roughly linear fashion. Relative to aged donors, long-lived donors carried more naive CD4+ cells and displayed higher diversity.

Looked up from germline, CDR1 is MDHEN and CDR2 is SYDVKM. Losses at the gene ends were 6 bases for V and 3 bases for J; bases not matched to a gene: 6. This CDR3 region has 15 residues. The sample holds many counts of this clonotype. What it recognizes is unknown. Through a sample-barcoded 5' primer and a J-beta primer mix, a second PCR was run for roughly 6 to 12 cycles. TCRdb recomputed calls from the 5' RACE reads with MiXCR, one row per CDR3 protein. The sample yields about 930,000 distinct CDR3 sequences, 25% to 30% seen once. This same sample was also taken into another study, of T cells of mothers and their children.

V gene TRBV28 combines with J gene TRBJ1-5; TRBD1 matches 9 bases. Source material: blood. The clonotype originates from a woman between 40 and 55 years old in good health. CDR3 in amino acids: CASSPGQGLNQPQHF. In nucleotides, the CDR3 is TGTGCCAGCAGCCCCGGACAGGGGCTCAATCAGCCCCAGCATTTT.